The 3 T cell receptor beta chains below come from one sample, sequenced in a study of T-cell reconstitution after alpha-beta-depleted transplantation in children (dated by TCRdb to about 2016). Library prep was done by PCR. The sample was run on an Illumina HiSeq 2500. TCR library preparation used molecular barcoding, with unique molecular identifiers applied to normalize quantification of the TCRbeta repertoire. TCRdb cleaned the public reads at Q25 with fastp, built clones with MiXCR and kept in-frame beta chains. Identical CDR3 protein sequences are pooled into one entry, listed with their most common genes and DNA. This sample gives about 170,000 distinct CDR3 sequences in total; roughly 11% of them show up just once. 13% of the sample is in the top ten clones. The sample's treatment or condition label is to be understood as: allogeneic hematopoietic cell transplantation with graft depleted of TCRalphabeta T cells and CD19 B cells.

The sample here was PBMCs, taken before TCRalphabeta/CD19-depleted stem cell transplant. These receptors originate from a boy between 2 and 10 years old with acute myeloid leukemia, due to receive a stem cell transplant.

This clonotype was picked up many times. V gene TRBV7-9 combines with J gene TRBJ2-3; 8 positions match TRBD1. This CDR3 contains 14 residues. Trimming at V came to 5 bases and at J to 1 base, leaving 2 bases not matched to a gene. Per the germline V gene, CDR1 is SEHNR and CDR2 is FQNEAQ (reference sequence). CDR3 sequence reads: CASSEGQGTDTQYF. DNA of the CDR3: TGTGCCAGCAGCGAGGGACAGGGCACAGATACGCAGTATTTT. The entire variable domain, with the rest obtained from reference TRBV7-9 and TRBJ2-3, is as follows: DTGVSQNPRHKITKRGQNVTFRCDPISEHNRLYWYRQTLGQGPEFLTYFQNEAQLEKSRLLSDRFSAERPKGSFSTLEIQRTEQGDSAMYLCASSEGQGTDTQYFGPGTRLTVL.

The chain couples TRBV4-2 to TRBJ1-2, with D unresolved. Germline loops: CDR1 LGHNA, CDR2 YNFKEQ. The V end lost 1 base, the J end lost 0 bases, and 12 bases lay between the germline ends. This CDR3 has 16 amino acids. The CDR3 is CASSQVGHPSNYGYTF. The CDR3 region has the DNA TGTGCCAGCAGCCAAGTGGGTCACCCTTCTAACTATGGCTACACCTTC.

There are many counts of this clonotype. The chain carries TRBV20-1 and TRBJ2-1, with D perhaps TRBD2 (6 bases). The CDR3 is 15 amino acids. V lost 1 base to trimming and J lost 9 bases, with 19 bases between them. In germline, CDR1 is DFQATT, CDR2 SNEGSKA (reference sequence). The CDR3 coding sequence is TGCAGTGCTAGAGGGGTGGGAAGGATCGGGAGTGAGCAGTTCTTC. It is translated as CSARGVGRIGSEQFF.